Here is one T cell receptor beta chain with its context. Authors' methods: Reference gene primer amplification in the assay estimated nucleated cell counts. Profiling relied on immunoSEQ multiplex PCR, and the TCRdb table lists in-frame clones only, not all of them. Clonal size and the V and J genes are those of that table, whereas D and trimming came from the DNA. The repertoire includes over 250,000 clones, about 86% of them detected once, and about 4% sits in the top ten. The data belong to a study of blood T cell repertoires in COVID-19. Everyone who took part was about 18 to 90 years old, and they came from 20 to 25 US areas. Germline trimming cut 6 bases from V and 1 base from J; bases unmatched to any gene: 2. This CDR3 region has 15 residues. CDR1 and CDR2 (germline): MDHEN, SYDVKM.

The clonotype was recovered from a man aged 25-40 years with acute COVID-19. The specimen sequenced was PBMCs or T cells enriched from blood (not recorded which). This chain uses TRBV28 with TRBJ2-5, with 13 bases aligning to TRBD2. The CDR3 protein is CASRGLAGTQETQYF. The CDR3 DNA reads as TGTGCCAGCAGGGGACTAGCGGGGACCCAAGAGACCCAGTACTTC. Using reference TRBV28 and TRBJ2-5 for the parts outside the CDR3, the full variable domain is DVKVTQSSRYLVKRTGEKVFLECVQDMDHENMFWYRQDPGLGLRLIYFSYDVKMKEKGDIPEGYSVSREKKERFSLILESASTNQTSMYLCASRGLAGTQETQYFGPGTRLLVL.